These 7 T cell receptor beta chains share one sample of origin, sequenced in a study of control samples from healthy donors and cancer patients. Using immunoSEQ multiplex PCR, the repertoire was profiled, and TCRdb retains in-frame clones only, with some absent. Found here are roughly 190,000 clones; the top ten clones hold roughly 2%. What was sequenced was blood. These receptors were collected from a woman aged 30 to 39 in good health.

The chain carries TRBV27 and TRBJ1-1, with unresolved D. Germline V lookup: CDR1 MNHEY, CDR2 SMNVEV (reference sequence). V lost 8 bases to trimming and J lost 1 base, with 11 bases between them. CDR3 size: 13 residues. The CDR3, as DNA: TGTGCCAGCCGGCCACTGGCGAACACTGAAGCTTTCTTT. Translating gives CASRPLANTEAFF.

The gene calls are TRBV5-4 and TRBJ1-6, with a weak D call TRBD1 (6 bases). The germline gives CDR1 SGHNT, CDR2 YYREEE (reference sequence). The CDR3 has 16 residues. Trimming removed 4 bases at V and 10 bases at J, with 21 bases between. The CDR3 nucleotides read TGTGCCAGCAGCACCGGGACACCTCAGGGAGGATCACCCCTCCACTTT. Protein product: CASSTGTPQGGSPLHF.

CDR3 DNA: TGTGCCAGCAGCTTTCCCTCAGAGAACACCGGGGAGCTGTTTTTT. Translating gives CASSFPSENTGELFF. The chain uses TRBV11-2 and TRBJ2-2; no reliable D call. The CDR3 is 15 amino acids. Germline values: CDR1 SGHAT, CDR2 FQNNGV. Trimming shortened V by 3 bases and J by 1 base, and 9 bases separated the two germline ends.

The rearrangement joins TRBV10-2 to TRBJ1-1; the D is unclear. V was cut by 6 bases and J by 1 base, with 9 bases left in between. The CDR3 runs to 13 residues. Per the germline V gene, CDR1 is WSHSY and CDR2 is SAAADI. CDR3 protein: CASRADWNTEAFF. In DNA, the CDR3 is TGCGCCAGCAGGGCGGACTGGAACACTGAAGCTTTCTTT.

The V gene is TRBV7-2, the J gene TRBJ1-4; tentative D call: TRBD1 (5 bases). The CDR3 consists of 15 residues. In germline, CDR1 is SGHTA, CDR2 FQGNSA. V lost 1 base and J 7 bases, leaving 13 bases between the germline ends. CDR3 DNA: TGTGCCAGCAGCTTAGTATACGGGACCGCTGAAAAACTGTTTTTT. Translation: CASSLVYGTAEKLFF.

The gene calls are TRBV5-8 and TRBJ1-4, with no clear D. The CDR3 contains 13 residues. Germline V gene data show CDR1 as SGHTS and CDR2 as YDEGEE. The V end lost 4 bases, the J end lost 8 bases, and 12 bases lay between the germline ends. The chain's CDR3 is CASSHGGREKLFF. The CDR3 DNA reads as TGTGCCAGCAGCCACGGTGGGAGGGAAAAACTGTTTTTT.

V is TRBV3-1 (or the pseudogene TRBV3-2) and J is TRBJ1-5; TRBD1 aligns across 9 bases. Per the germline V gene, CDR1 is LGHDT and CDR2 is YNNKEL (reference sequence). The CDR3 runs to 16 residues. V shed 4 bases and J 7 bases; nucleotides not matched to a gene: 11. CDR3 bases: TGTGCCAGCAGCCGCTCGGGACAGGGCATGAGGCAGCCCCAGCATTTT. Residues: CASSRSGQGMRQPQHF.